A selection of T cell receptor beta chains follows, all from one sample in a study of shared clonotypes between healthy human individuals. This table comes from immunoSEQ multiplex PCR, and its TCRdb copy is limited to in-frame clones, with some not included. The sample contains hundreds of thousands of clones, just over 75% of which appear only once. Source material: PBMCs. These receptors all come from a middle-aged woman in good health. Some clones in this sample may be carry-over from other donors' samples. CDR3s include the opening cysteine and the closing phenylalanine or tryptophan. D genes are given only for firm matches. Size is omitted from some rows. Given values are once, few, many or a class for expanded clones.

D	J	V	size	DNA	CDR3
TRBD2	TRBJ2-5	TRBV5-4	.	TGTGCCAGCAGCTTGGGTGCGGGAGGTTACGAAGAGACCCAGTACTTC	CASSLGAGGYEETQYF
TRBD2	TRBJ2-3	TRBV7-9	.	TGTGCCAGCAGCTCTCGGACTAGCCTCACAGATACGCAGTATTTT	CASSSRTSLTDTQYF
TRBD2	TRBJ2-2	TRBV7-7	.	TGTGCTAGCGGGAGCCCTAGGGGTACCGGGGAGCTGTTTTTT	CASGSPRGTGELFF
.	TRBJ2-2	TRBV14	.	TGTGCCAGCAGCCAAAGATGGGACACCGGGGAGCTGTTTTTT	CASSQRWDTGELFF
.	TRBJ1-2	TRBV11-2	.	TGTGCCAGCAGCTTAGCAGGGCTTGGCTACACCTTC	CASSLAGLGYTF
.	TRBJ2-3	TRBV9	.	TGTGCCAGCAGCCACCGGGACAGCACAGATACGCAGTATTTT	CASSHRDSTDTQYF
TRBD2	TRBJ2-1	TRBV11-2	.	TGTGCCAGCACCCCCCAACTAGCGGGAGGGCCGGGTGAGCAGTTCTTC	CASTPQLAGGPGEQFF
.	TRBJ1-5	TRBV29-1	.	TGCAGCGTGCAGGATTATAGCAATCAGCCCCAGCATTTT	CSVQDYSNQPQHF
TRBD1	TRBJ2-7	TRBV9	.	TGTGCCAGCAGCGCGACAGGGGTTGGCGAGCAGTACTTC	CASSATGVGEQYF
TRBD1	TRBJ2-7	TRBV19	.	TGTGCCAGTAGTATTCGACAGGGTGCCTACGAGCAGTACTTC	CASSIRQGAYEQYF
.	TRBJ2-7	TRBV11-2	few	TGTGCCAGCAGCTTACTCGGTAGGGCGGACTACGAGCAGTACTTC	CASSLLGRADYEQYF
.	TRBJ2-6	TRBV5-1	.	TGCGCCAGCAGTGCCGGTCGAGCTGGGGCCAACGTCCTGACTTTC	CASSAGRAGANVLTF
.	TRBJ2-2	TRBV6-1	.	TGTGCCACCCGGAGGGGCAACACCGGGGAGCTGTTTTTT	CATRRGNTGELFF
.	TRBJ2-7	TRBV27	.	TGTGCCAGCAGTTTTCTCCTCTCCTACGAGCAGTACTTC	CASSFLLSYEQYF
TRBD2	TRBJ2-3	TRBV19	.	TGTGCCACCGCAAACACCCTAGCGGGGGGGGGAGATACGCAGTATTTT	CATANTLAGGGDTQYF
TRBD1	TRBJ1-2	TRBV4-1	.	TGCGCCAGCAGCCAACCTCGGACAGGGCGGGCCTATGGCTACACCTTC	CASSQPRTGRAYGYTF
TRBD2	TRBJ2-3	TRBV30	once	TGTGCCTGGAGTTCGGGGGGGGTAGATACGCAGTATTTT	CAWSSGGVDTQYF
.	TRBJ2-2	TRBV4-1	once	TGCGCCAGCAGCCAAGTAGGGGGGGTGCGGGGTCGTACCGGGGAGCTGTTTTTT	CASSQVGGVRGRTGELFF
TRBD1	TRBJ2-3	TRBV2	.	TGTGCCAGCAGTGGGCAGGGGGCGATCGAGGATACGCAGTATTTT	CASSGQGAIEDTQYF
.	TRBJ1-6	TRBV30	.	TGTGCCTGGAGTGGGAAGGGAGGTTCACCCCTCCACTTT	CAWSGKGGSPLHF
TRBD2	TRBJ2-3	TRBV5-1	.	TGCGCCAGCAGCTTGGGGGCACTAGCGGGAGGGATAACAGATACGCAGTATTTT	CASSLGALAGGITDTQYF
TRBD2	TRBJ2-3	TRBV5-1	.	TGCGCCAGCAGCACTCGACTAGCGGGAGTCACAGATACGCAGTATTTT	CASSTRLAGVTDTQYF
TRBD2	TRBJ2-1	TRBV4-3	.	TGCGCCAGCAGCCAACAATTAGGACTAGCGGGAGTGGAGGAGCAGTTCTTC	CASSQQLGLAGVEEQFF
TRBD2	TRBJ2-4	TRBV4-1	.	TGCGCCAGCAGCCAAGGACTAGCGGGAGGAAGGGGGAACATTCAGTACTTC	CASSQGLAGGRGNIQYF
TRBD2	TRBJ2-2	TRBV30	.	TGTGCCCGTGAGCGGGAGGGGAACACCGGGGAGCTGTTTTTT	CAREREGNTGELFF
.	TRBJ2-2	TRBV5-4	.	TGTGCCAGCAGCTCCGCTAGCGCTTTTAACACCGGGGAGCTGTTTTTT	CASSSASAFNTGELFF
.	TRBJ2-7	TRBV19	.	TGTGCCACGCGGTACGAGCAGTACTTC	CATRYEQYF